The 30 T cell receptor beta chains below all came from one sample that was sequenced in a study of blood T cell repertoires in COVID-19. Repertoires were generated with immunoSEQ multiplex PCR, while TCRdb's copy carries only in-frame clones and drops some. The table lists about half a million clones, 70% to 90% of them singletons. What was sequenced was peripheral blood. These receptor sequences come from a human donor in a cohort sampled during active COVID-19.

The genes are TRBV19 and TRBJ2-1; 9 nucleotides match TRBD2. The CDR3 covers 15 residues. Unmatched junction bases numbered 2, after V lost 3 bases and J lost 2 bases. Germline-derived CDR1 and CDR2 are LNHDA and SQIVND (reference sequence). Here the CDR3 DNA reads TGTGCCAGTAGTATTAGCGGGAGCACCTACAATGAGCAGTTCTTC. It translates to CASSISGSTYNEQFF. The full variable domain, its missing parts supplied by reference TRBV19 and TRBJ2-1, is DGGITQSPKYLFRKEGQNVTLSCEQNLNHDAMYWYRQDPGQGLRLIYYSQIVNDFQKGDIAEGYSVSREKKESFPLTVTSAQKNPTAFYLCASSISGSTYNEQFFGPGTRLTVL.

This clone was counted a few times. DNA of the CDR3: TGTGCCTGGAGTGCGGACAGGCCAGAAAACTATGGCTACACCTTC. Amino acids: CAWSADRPENYGYTF. V is TRBV30 and J is TRBJ1-2, with 7 nucleotides matching TRBD1. V trimming: 1 base; J trimming: 2 bases; junction bases outside the gene matches: 7. The germline V gene encodes CDR1 GTSNPN and CDR2 SVGIG (reference sequence). This CDR3 has 15 amino acids.

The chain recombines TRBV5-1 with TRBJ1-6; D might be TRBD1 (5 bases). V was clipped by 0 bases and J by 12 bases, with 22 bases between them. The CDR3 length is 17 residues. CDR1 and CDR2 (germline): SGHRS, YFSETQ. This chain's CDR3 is CASSLGLGEGELRPLHF. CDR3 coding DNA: TGCGCCAGCAGCTTGGGCCTAGGGGAGGGCGAGTTACGACCCCTCCACTTT.

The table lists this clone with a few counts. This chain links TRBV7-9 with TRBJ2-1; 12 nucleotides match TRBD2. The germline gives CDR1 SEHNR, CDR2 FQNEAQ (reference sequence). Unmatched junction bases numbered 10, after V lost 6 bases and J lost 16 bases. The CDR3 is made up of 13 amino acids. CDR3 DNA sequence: TGTGCCAGCAGATCCGGGACTAGCGGGTATAATTTCTTC. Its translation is CASRSGTSGYNFF.

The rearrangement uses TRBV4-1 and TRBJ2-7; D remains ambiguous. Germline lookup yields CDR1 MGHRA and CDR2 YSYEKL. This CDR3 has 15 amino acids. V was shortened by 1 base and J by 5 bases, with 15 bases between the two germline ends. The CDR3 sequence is CASSQAVRSSNEQYF. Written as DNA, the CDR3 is TGCGCCAGCAGCCAAGCGGTTAGGAGTTCCAACGAGCAGTACTTC.

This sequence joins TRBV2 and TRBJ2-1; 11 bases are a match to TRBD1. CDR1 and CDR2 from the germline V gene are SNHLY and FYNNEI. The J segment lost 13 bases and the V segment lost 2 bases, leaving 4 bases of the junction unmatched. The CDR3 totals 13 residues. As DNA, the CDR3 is TGTGCCAGCAGTGAACTGGGACAGGGGGTACAGTTCTTC. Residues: CASSELGQGVQFF.

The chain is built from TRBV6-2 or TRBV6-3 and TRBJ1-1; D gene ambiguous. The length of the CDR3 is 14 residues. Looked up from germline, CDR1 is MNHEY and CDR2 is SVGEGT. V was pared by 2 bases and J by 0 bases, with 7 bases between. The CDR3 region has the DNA TGTGCCAGCAGTTACCCGGGTGTGAACACTGAAGCTTTCTTT. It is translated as CASSYPGVNTEAFF.

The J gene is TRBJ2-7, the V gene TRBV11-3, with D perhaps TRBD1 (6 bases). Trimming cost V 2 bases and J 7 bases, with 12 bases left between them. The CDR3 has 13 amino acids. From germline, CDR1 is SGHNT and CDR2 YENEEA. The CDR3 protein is CASSLNRVGEQYF. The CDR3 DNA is TGTGCCAGCAGCTTAAACAGGGTCGGGGAGCAGTACTTC.

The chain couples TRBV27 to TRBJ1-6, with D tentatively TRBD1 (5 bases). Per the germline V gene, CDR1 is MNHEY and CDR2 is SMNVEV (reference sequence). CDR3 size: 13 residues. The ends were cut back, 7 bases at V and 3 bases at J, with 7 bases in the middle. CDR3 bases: TGTGCCAGCACACAGGACTATAATTCACCCCTCCACTTT. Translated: CASTQDYNSPLHF.

CDR3 bases: TGTGCCAGCAGTTCGACAGGGAGTACTGGTGGCTACACCTTC. Its translation is CASSSTGSTGGYTF. The V call is TRBV28, the J call TRBJ1-2, with 7 bases that match TRBD1. The V segment lost 4 bases and the J segment 7 bases; nucleotides outside the gene matches: 9. CDR3 size: 14 residues. Germline assignment: CDR1 MDHEN and CDR2 SYDVKM.

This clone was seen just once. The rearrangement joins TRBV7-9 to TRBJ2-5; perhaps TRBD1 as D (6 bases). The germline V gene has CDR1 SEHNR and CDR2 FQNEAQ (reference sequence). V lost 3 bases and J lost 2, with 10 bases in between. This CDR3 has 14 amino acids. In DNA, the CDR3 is TGTGCCAGCAGCTTTTCCAGGGGACAAGAGACCCAGTACTTC. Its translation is CASSFSRGQETQYF. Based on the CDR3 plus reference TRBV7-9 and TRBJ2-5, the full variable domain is DTGVSQNPRHKITKRGQNVTFRCDPISEHNRLYWYRQTLGQGPEFLTYFQNEAQLEKSRLLSDRFSAERPKGSFSTLEIQRTEQGDSAMYLCASSFSRGQETQYFGPGTRLLVL.

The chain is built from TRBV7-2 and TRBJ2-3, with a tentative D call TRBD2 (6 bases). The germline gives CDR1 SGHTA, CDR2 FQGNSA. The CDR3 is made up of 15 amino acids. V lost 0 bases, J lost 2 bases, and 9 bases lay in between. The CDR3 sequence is CASSLAGRTTDTQYF. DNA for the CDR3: TGTGCCAGCAGCTTAGCGGGGAGGACCACAGATACGCAGTATTTT.

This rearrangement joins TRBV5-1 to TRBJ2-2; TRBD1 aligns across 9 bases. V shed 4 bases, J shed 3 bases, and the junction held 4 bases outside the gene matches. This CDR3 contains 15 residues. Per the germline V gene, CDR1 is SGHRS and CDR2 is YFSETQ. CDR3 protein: CASSMGQGDTGELFF. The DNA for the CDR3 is TGCGCCAGCAGCATGGGACAGGGAGACACCGGGGAGCTGTTTTTT.

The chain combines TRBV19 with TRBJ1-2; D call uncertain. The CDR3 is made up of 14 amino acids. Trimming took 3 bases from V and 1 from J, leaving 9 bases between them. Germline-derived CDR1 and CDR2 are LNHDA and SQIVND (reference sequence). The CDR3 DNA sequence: TGTGCCAGTAGTATTTACGGGAATAACTATGGCTACACCTTC. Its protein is CASSIYGNNYGYTF.

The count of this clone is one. CDR3 DNA sequence: TGTGCCAGCAGCGCGGACAGGGACCCCTATGGCTACACCTTC. It codes for CASSADRDPYGYTF. The rearrangement links TRBV7-2 to TRBJ1-2; 8 bases line up with TRBD1. The CDR3 runs 14 residues. The V gene's germline CDR1 is SGHTA and CDR2 FQGNSA. The J segment lost 4 bases and the V segment lost 5 bases, leaving 6 bases of the junction unmatched. The full variable domain, completed using reference TRBV7-2 and TRBJ1-2, is GAGVSQSPSNKVTEKGKDVELRCDPISGHTALYWYRQSLGQGLEFLIYFQGNSAPDKSGLPSDRFSAERTGGSVSTLTIQRTQQEDSAVYLCASSADRDPYGYTFGSGTRLTVV.

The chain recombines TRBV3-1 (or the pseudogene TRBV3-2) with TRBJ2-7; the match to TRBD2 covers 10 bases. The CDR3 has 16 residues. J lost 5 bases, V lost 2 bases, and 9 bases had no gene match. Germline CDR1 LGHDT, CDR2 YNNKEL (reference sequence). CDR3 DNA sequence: TGTGCCAGCAGCCAACGGGCAGCGGGAGGGTTGCACGAGCAGTACTTC. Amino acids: CASSQRAAGGLHEQYF.

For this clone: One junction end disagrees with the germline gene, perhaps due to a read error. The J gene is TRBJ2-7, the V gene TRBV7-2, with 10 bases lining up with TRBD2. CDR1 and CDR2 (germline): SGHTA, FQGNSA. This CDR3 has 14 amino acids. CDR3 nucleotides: TGTGCCAGCAGCCTAGCGGGAGTCTACAACGAGCAGTACTTC. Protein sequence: CASSLAGVYNEQYF.

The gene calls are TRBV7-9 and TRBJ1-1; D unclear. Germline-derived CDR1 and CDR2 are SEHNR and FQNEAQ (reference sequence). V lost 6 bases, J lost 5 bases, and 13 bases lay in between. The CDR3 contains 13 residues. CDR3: CASSSNQVTEAFF. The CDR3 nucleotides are TGTGCCAGCAGTTCAAATCAGGTGACTGAAGCTTTCTTT.

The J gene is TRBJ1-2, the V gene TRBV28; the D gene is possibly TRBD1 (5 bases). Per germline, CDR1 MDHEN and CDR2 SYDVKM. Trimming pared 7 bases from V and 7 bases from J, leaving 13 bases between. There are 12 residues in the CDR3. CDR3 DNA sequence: TGTGCCAGCAACCCGGGGGGGAGTGGCTACACCTTC. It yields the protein CASNPGGSGYTF.

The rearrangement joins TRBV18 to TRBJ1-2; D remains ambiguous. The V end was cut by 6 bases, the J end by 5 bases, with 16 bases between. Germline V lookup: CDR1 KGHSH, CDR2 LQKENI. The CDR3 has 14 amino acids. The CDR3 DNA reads TGTGCCAGCTCCCCGGGGTTGAAACCTTATGGCTACACCTTC. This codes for CASSPGLKPYGYTF.

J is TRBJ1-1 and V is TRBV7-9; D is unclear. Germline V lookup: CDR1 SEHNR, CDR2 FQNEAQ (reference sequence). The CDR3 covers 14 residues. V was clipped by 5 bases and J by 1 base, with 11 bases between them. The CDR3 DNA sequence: TGTGCCAGCAGCCCAAGAGCGGAGAACACTGAAGCTTTCTTT. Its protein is CASSPRAENTEAFF.

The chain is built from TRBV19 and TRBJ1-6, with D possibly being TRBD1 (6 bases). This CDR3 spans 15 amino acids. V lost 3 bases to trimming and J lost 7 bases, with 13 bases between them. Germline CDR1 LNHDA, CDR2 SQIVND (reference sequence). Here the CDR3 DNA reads TGTGCCAGTAGTATTTACTGGGGGCAAAATTCACCCCTCCACTTT. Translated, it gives CASSIYWGQNSPLHF. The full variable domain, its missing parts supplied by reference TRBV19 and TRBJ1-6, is DGGITQSPKYLFRKEGQNVTLSCEQNLNHDAMYWYRQDPGQGLRLIYYSQIVNDFQKGDIAEGYSVSREKKESFPLTVTSAQKNPTAFYLCASSIYWGQNSPLHFGNGTRLTVT.

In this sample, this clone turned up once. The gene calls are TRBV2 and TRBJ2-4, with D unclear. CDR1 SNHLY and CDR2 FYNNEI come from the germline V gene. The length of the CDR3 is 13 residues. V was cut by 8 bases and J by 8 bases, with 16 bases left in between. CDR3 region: CASAAMAEDIQYF. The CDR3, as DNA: TGTGCCAGCGCCGCCATGGCTGAAGACATTCAGTACTTC.

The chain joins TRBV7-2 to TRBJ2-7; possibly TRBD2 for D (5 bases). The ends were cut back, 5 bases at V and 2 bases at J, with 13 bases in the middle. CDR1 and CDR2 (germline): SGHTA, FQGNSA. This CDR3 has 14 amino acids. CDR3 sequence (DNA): TGTGCCAGCAGCACCGGAGGAGTTCCCTACGAGCAGTACTTC. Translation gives CASSTGGVPYEQYF.

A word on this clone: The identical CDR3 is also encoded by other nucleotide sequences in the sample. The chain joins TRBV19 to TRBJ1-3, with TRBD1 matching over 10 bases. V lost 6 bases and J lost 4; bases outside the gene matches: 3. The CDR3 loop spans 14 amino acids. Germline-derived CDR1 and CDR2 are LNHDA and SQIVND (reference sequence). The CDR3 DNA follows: TGTGCCAGTAGCGACAGGGGGCGAGGAAACACCATATATTTT. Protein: CASSDRGRGNTIYF. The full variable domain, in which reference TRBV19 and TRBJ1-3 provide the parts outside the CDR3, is DGGITQSPKYLFRKEGQNVTLSCEQNLNHDAMYWYRQDPGQGLRLIYYSQIVNDFQKGDIAEGYSVSREKKESFPLTVTSAQKNPTAFYLCASSDRGRGNTIYFGEGSWLTVV.

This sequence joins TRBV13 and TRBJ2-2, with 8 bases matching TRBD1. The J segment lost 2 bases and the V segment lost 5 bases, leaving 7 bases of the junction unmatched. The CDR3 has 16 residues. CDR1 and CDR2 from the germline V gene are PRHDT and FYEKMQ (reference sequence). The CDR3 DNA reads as TGTGCCAGCAGCCTCGACAGGGGCCTCAACACCGGGGAGCTGTTTTTT. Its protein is CASSLDRGLNTGELFF.

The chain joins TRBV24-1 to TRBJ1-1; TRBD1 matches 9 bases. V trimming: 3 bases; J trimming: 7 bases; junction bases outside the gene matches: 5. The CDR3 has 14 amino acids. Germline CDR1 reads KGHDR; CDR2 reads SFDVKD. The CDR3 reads CATSDPDRGGEAFF. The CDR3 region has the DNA TGTGCCACCAGTGATCCGGACAGGGGCGGTGAAGCTTTCTTT.

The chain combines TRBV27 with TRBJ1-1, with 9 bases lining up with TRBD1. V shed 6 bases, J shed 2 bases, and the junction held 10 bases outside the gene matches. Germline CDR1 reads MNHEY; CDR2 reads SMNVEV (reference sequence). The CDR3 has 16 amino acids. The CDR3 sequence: CASSQGQGLFNTEAFF. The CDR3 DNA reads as TGTGCCAGCAGCCAAGGACAGGGGTTGTTTAACACTGAAGCTTTCTTT.

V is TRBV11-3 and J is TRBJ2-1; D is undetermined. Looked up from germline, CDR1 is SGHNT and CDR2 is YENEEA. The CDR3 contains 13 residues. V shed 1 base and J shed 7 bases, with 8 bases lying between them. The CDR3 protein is CASSLGQNNEQFF. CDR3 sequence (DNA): TGTGCCAGCAGCTTAGGACAAAATAATGAGCAGTTCTTC.

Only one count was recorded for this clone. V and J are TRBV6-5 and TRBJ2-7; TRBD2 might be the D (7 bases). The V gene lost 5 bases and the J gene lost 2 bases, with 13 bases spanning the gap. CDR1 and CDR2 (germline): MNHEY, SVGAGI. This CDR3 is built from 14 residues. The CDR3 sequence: CASSLRGDTYEQYF. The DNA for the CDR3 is TGTGCCAGCAGTCTCCGGGGGGACACCTACGAGCAGTACTTC.